Following are 13 T cell receptor beta chains from one sample sequenced in a study of blood T cell repertoires in COVID-19. Measured with immunoSEQ multiplex PCR; TCRdb has only the in-frame clones, and not every one. This sample carries around 250,000 clones, approximately 80% of them seen once, and the ten largest clones take roughly 1.9%. What was sequenced was peripheral blood. The receptors shown here come from a man aged 30 to 39 who had recovered from COVID-19.

The chain has TRBV4-1 and TRBJ2-6, with no clear D. Trimming pared 0 bases from V and 2 bases from J, leaving 8 bases between. The CDR3 is 16 residues long. Germline values: CDR1 MGHRA, CDR2 YSYEKL. This CDR3 is CASSQDRRTGANVLTF. CDR3 nucleotide sequence: TGCGCCAGCAGCCAAGATAGGAGAACTGGGGCCAACGTCCTGACTTTC.

This clone was detected a few times. The gene calls are TRBV6-5 and TRBJ1-1; weak D call: TRBD1 (6 bases). The germline V gene has CDR1 MNHEY and CDR2 SVGAGI. The CDR3 is 14 residues long. Trimming removed 5 bases from V and 1 base from J, with 11 bases in between. CDR3 coding DNA: TGTGCCAGCAGTCACAGGGAAGCGAACACTGAAGCTTTCTTT. It yields the protein CASSHREANTEAFF.

The chain recombines TRBV6-5 with TRBJ1-3, with 8 bases matching TRBD1. Losses at the gene ends were 2 bases for V and 2 bases for J; bases not matched to a gene: 2. The germline CDR1 and CDR2 sequences are MNHEY and SVGAGI. This CDR3 contains 15 residues. CDR3 sequence: CASSYATGAGNTIYF. In nucleotides, the CDR3 is TGTGCCAGCAGTTACGCGACAGGGGCTGGAAACACCATATATTTT.

This clone was detected a few times. This rearrangement joins TRBV18 to TRBJ2-2; TRBD2 matches 9 bases. This CDR3 spans 17 amino acids. Losses at the gene ends were 1 base for V and 3 bases for J; bases not matched to a gene: 6. The V gene's germline CDR1 is KGHSH and CDR2 LQKENI. This chain's CDR3 is CASSPQLSGGDTGELFF. CDR3 coding DNA: TGTGCCAGCTCACCACAGCTTAGCGGGGGAGACACCGGGGAGCTGTTTTTT.

This chain joins TRBV19 and TRBJ2-1; no firm D call. Germline values: CDR1 LNHDA, CDR2 SQIVND (reference sequence). The CDR3 runs to 16 residues. Trimming took off 5 bases at V and 0 bases at J, with 14 bases between the two ends. CDR3 in amino acids: CASSPTQRSSYNEQFF. For the CDR3, the DNA is TGTGCCAGTAGTCCCACTCAGCGAAGCTCCTACAATGAGCAGTTCTTC.

This chain links TRBV6-5 with TRBJ1-1, with no clear D. V was trimmed by 0 bases and J by 1 base, leaving 9 bases between them. The V gene's germline CDR1 is MNHEY and CDR2 SVGAGI. The CDR3 has 15 residues. CDR3 sequence: CASSYSINWNTEAFF. The DNA for the CDR3 is TGTGCCAGCAGTTACTCGATTAACTGGAACACTGAAGCTTTCTTT.

Comment on this clone: At one boundary the junction diverges from the germline segment, which might be a read error. CDR3 sequence (DNA): TGCGCCAGCAGCTCCAACAATGAGCAGTTCTTC. This encodes CASSSNNEQFF. This chain joins TRBV5-1 and TRBJ2-1; D uncertain. Germline V lookup: CDR1 SGHRS, CDR2 YFSETQ. The CDR3 consists of 11 residues.

The chain carries TRBV6-2 or TRBV6-3 and TRBJ2-5; TRBD2 agrees at 9 bases. V was pared by 0 bases and J by 1 base, with 3 bases of the junction left unmatched. This CDR3 contains 16 residues. Germline assignment: CDR1 MNHEY and CDR2 SVGEGT. CDR3 amino acids: CASSYSVSGGQETQYF. The CDR3, as DNA: TGTGCCAGCAGTTACTCTGTTAGCGGGGGCCAAGAGACCCAGTACTTC.

The rearrangement links TRBV6-5 to TRBJ2-3, with D perhaps TRBD1 (6 bases). Trimming removed 8 bases from V and 3 bases from J, with 15 bases in between. CDR3 length: 14 residues. Germline lookup yields CDR1 MNHEY and CDR2 SVGAGI. The CDR3 nucleotides read TGTGCCAGCTGGGACCAGGGGAAAACAGATACGCAGTATTTT. This translates into CASWDQGKTDTQYF.

This clone was detected a few times. CDR3 nucleotides: TGTGCCAGCAGCAACACTAGGCATTCACCCCTCCACTTT. Translating gives CASSNTRHSPLHF. J is TRBJ1-6 and V is TRBV14; no clear D. The CDR3 consists of 13 residues. V lost 5 bases, J lost 8 bases, and 10 bases lay in between. Germline V gives CDR1 SGHDN, CDR2 FVKESK.

The table lists this clone with a few counts. The J gene is TRBJ1-5, the V gene TRBV2; TRBD1 might be the D (5 bases). The CDR3 extends over 13 amino acids. V shed 6 bases and J shed 7 bases, with 13 bases lying between them. The germline V gene has CDR1 SNHLY and CDR2 FYNNEI. This CDR3 reads CASSAWGDQPQHF. The CDR3, as DNA: TGTGCCAGCAGCGCATGGGGGGACCAGCCCCAGCATTTT.

This clone was counted a few times. The chain carries TRBV7-6 and TRBJ1-6, with 9 bases matching TRBD1. The CDR3 is 15 amino acids. The V gene end was trimmed by 5 bases and the J gene end by 6 bases; junction bases not matched to a gene: 5. CDR1 is SGHVS, CDR2 FNYEAQ, per germline. CDR3 residues: CASSAGQGINSPLHF. The CDR3 region has the DNA TGTGCCAGCAGCGCAGGACAGGGGATTAATTCACCCCTCCACTTT.

V usage is TRBV10-3 and J usage is TRBJ1-1, with 9 bases lining up with TRBD1. Germline lookup yields CDR1 ENHRY and CDR2 SYGVKD. Trimming at V came to 11 bases and at J to 8 bases, leaving 12 bases not matched to a gene. This CDR3 spans 13 amino acids. In DNA form, the CDR3 reads TGTGCCTTAACGCCGGACAGGGGTTCCGAAGCTTTCTTT. Translating it yields CALTPDRGSEAFF.